The 3 T cell receptor beta chains reported below all come from one sample, sequenced in a study. One entry per CDR3 protein, called by TCRdb with MiXCR from the 5' RACE reads. The table shows 25,000 to 35,000 distinct CDR3 sequences, with less than 25% occurring only once. The sequencing input was memory CD4+ T cells sorted from blood. Subset specified: memory CD4+ T cells, CD4+CD45RO+CD25-. These receptors all come from a female donor with breast cancer.

This clonotype was seen at least ten times. CDR3 region: CASSYVQGFDNEQFF. CDR3 in DNA: TGTGCCAGCAGTTACGTACAGGGGTTCGACAATGAGCAGTTCTTC. The chain joins TRBV6-5 to TRBJ2-1, with 7 bases fitting TRBD1. Trimming took 2 bases from V and 5 from J; bases not matched to a gene: 6. Germline-derived CDR1 and CDR2 are MNHEY and SVGAGI. CDR3 length: 15 amino acids.

The V gene is TRBV9, the J gene TRBJ2-7, with 11 bases aligning to TRBD2. The germline CDR1 and CDR2 sequences are SGDLS and YYNGEE. Trimming cost V 4 bases and J 5 bases; bases outside gene matches: 5. The CDR3 has 14 amino acids. CDR3 loop: CASSLGTSGNEQYF. CDR3 DNA: TGTGCCAGCAGCCTAGGGACTAGCGGTAACGAGCAGTACTTC.

This clonotype was counted many times. The V call is TRBV4-1, the J call TRBJ2-7; no definite D call. The V end was cut by 1 base, the J end by 1 base, with 5 bases between. The CDR3 loop spans 13 amino acids. CDR1 is MGHRA, CDR2 YSYEKL, per germline. CDR3 loop: CASSQAGSYEQYF. CDR3 nucleotides: TGCGCCAGCAGCCAAGCTGGTTCCTACGAGCAGTACTTC.